The entry below gives a single TCR beta chain sequence along with its context. This specimen comes from a study of a mutant IDH1 vaccine in newly diagnosed glioma. Clones were read by immunoSEQ multiplex PCR, and TCRdb kept only the in-frame ones, dropping some. This sample yields about 35,000 clones, of which 88% are seen a single time; approximately 4.4% belongs to the top ten. Germline CDR1 and CDR2: MNHEY and SVGAGI. Trimming removed 6 bases from V and 5 bases from J, with 13 bases in between. CDR3 length: 14 amino acids. The time point was: baseline, week 1 (first vaccination visit). The sample's treatment: pre-vaccination baseline after standard-of-care therapy.

The specimen was PBMCs, collected from a glioma patient treated with radiotherapy, temozolomide or both. The clonotype was recovered from a woman aged 40 to 50 with glioma. The gene calls are TRBV6-5 and TRBJ2-2, with D maybe TRBD2 (5 bases). The chain's CDR3 is CASSPDSGTGELFF. CDR3 DNA sequence: TGTGCCAGCAGCCCGGACTCCGGGACCGGGGAGCTGTTTTTT.